This entry lists 3 T cell receptor beta chains sequenced from one sample in a study of blood T cell repertoires in COVID-19. Clones were read by immunoSEQ multiplex PCR, and TCRdb kept only the in-frame ones, dropping some. This table has 350,000 to 500,000 clones, about 88% appearing once. Sequencing was carried out using PBMCs or T cells enriched from blood (not recorded which). The receptor set was obtained from a woman in her late teens or twenties who had been exposed to COVID-19.

The chain couples TRBV27 to TRBJ1-2; D may be TRBD1 (5 bases). Germline CDR1 MNHEY, CDR2 SMNVEV (reference sequence). The CDR3 spans 15 residues. V shed 2 bases and J shed 7 bases, with 17 bases lying between them. Written as DNA, the CDR3 is TGTGCCAGCAGTTTAGGCTCCGGGGGGAGGAGTGGCTACACCTTC. Amino acid sequence: CASSLGSGGRSGYTF.

The chain links TRBV7-2 to TRBJ2-3; 8 positions match TRBD2. The CDR3 runs to 14 residues. The germline V gene encodes CDR1 SGHTA and CDR2 FQGNSA. The V gene end was trimmed by 2 bases and the J gene end by 6 bases; junction bases not matched to a gene: 4. The CDR3 coding sequence is TGTGCCAGCAGCTTATCAGCGGGGGCGGATACGCAGTATTTT. It is translated as CASSLSAGADTQYF.

With regard to this clone: The junction departs from germline at one end; a sequencing error may be responsible. This rearrangement joins TRBV7-7 to TRBJ2-1; D perhaps matches TRBD1 (6 bases). Germline V gene lookup returns CDR1 SSHAT and CDR2 FNYEAQ (reference sequence). The CDR3 consists of 16 residues. CDR3 sequence: CASSLGVGASYNEQFF. DNA of the CDR3: TGTGCTAGCAGCTTAGGCGTGGGGGCCAGCTACAATGAGCAGTTCTTC.